This T cell receptor (beta chain) was sequenced during a study of blood T cell repertoires in COVID-19 (dated by TCRdb to 2018 to 2021). General notes on the study: Samples from collaborators originated in the United States, Italy and Spain and spanned both the acute and convalescent phases of COVID-19. The material from the prospective study consisted of cDNA or gDNA derived from T cells, B-cell-depleted T cells, or PBMCs. Subjects who had been exposed to COVID-19, were actively infected with it, or had recovered from it provided the deeply sampled blood TCRbeta repertoires that made up the dataset. The repertoires were made available in a free public database intended to serve as a resource for research on the immune response to SARS-CoV-2. Samples came from the ongoing ImmuneRACE study (first 160 participants) plus 1,254 subjects from 6 global collaborators. The sample metadata nearly always contained a de-identified subject ID, COVID-19 status, age in years and sex. HLA class I and class II types, where available, came from metadata supplied by the sample provider rather than from assay-based typing. Here is what the overall study found, with its caveats: Clinical and demographic metadata were provided uncurated, with the amount varying by source and participant.

TCRbeta CDR3 regions were amplified from genomic DNA by means of the immunoSEQ Assay, a bias-controlled multiplex PCR. As for the original processing: The number of nucleated cells in each sample was estimated by amplification of reference gene primers within the assay. Sequence reads were collapsed and filtered to measure the absolute abundance of every unique TCRbeta CDR3 rearrangement. For each sample, productive Simpson clonality was calculated as the square root of Simpson's diversity index across productive rearrangements. The source is immuneACCESS, and TCRdb retained only in-frame sequences with V and J called. Part of the clones is not carried over; for the studies checked, unresolved V genes explain less than half of this, and the remainder is unexplained. The DNA gave D and trimming, while V, J and clone size come from that table. The sample includes 190,000 or so clones, with 85% observed a single time. The biggest ten clones account for about 17% of the sample.

Remarks on this clone: It has no known antigen specificity. No clone much larger than this one lies a single base away; base qualities are absent.

Participants in the prospective study were enrolled through a virtual design, were aged 18 to 89 years, and lived in about 25 United States geographic areas. In the prospective study, participants were assigned to cohorts based on the clinical history participants reported in a screening survey and a study questionnaire. For ImmuneRACE Cohort 3, a participant was defined as recovered based on two consecutive negative NP/OP PCR tests, clearance by a healthcare professional, or resolution of symptoms. Mobile phlebotomists in the prospective study collected whole blood, serum and a nasopharyngeal or oropharyngeal swab from every participant. Over a 2-month period, participants in the prospective study had the option of providing additional blood draws and questionnaires. Blood samples from the prospective study were shipped frozen or at room temperature prior to DNA extraction. Sequencing was carried out using PBMCs or T cells enriched from blood (not recorded which). The TCR sequence derives from a man in his forties who had recovered from COVID-19.

CDR3 reads: CASSYQGESYNEQFF. Read as DNA, the sequence is TGTGCCAGCAGCTATCAGGGCGAAAGTTACAATGAGCAGTTCTTC. This sequence uses TRBV3-1 (or the pseudogene TRBV3-2) and TRBJ2-1, and TRBD1 may be the D gene, going by 5 matching bases. The CDR3 holds 15 amino acids from the cysteine to the phenylalanine. Only the CDR3 portion is preserved as DNA: 45 bases, with reading frame beginning at the first base. CDR1 is given as LGHDT and CDR2 as YNNKEL, both from the germline V gene (reference sequence). V loses 5 bases of germline sequence and J loses 4 bases, and the interval between the two ends is 15 bases.